This is a list of T cell receptor beta chains from one sample in a study of blood T cells in healthy people across ages. Each CDR3 protein gets one entry after TCRdb re-called the 5' RACE reads with MiXCR. The sample yields some 1.6 million distinct CDR3 sequences, roughly 30% seen once. The sequenced sample consisted of blood. These receptors all come from a woman aged 25 to 39 in good health. Both conserved end residues are part of each CDR3. D genes are given only for firm matches. Size values are once, few and many counts, or a class for expanded clones, and some rows have none.

CDR3 | DNA | J | D | V | size
CARSFRGLGEAQYF | TGTGCCCGCAGCTTCAGGGGGCTTGGAGAGGCCCAGTACTTC | TRBJ2-5 | TRBD1 | TRBV11-2 | once
CASSEQNNQPQHF | TGCGCCAGCAGTGAGCAGAACAATCAGCCCCAGCATTTT | TRBJ1-5 | . | TRBV10-2 | .
CASSRGSSGISYEQYF | TGTGCCAGCAGTCGGGGAAGTAGCGGGATCTCCTACGAGCAGTACTTC | TRBJ2-7 | TRBD2 | TRBV6-1 | .
CASSLAPTENTEAFF | TGTGCCAGCAGCTTGGCCCCGACGGAGAACACTGAAGCTTTCTTT | TRBJ1-1 | . | TRBV5-6 | few
CASSSQTSGTSYNEQFF | TGTGCCAGCAGTTCCCAGACTAGCGGGACATCCTACAATGAGCAGTTCTTC | TRBJ2-1 | TRBD2 | TRBV28 | .
CSALAGHSYNEQFF | TGCAGTGCTCTAGCGGGACACTCCTACAATGAGCAGTTCTTC | TRBJ2-1 | TRBD2 | TRBV20-1 | few
CASKGQMPGGELFF | TGCGCCAGCAAGGGGCAGATGCCCGGTGGGGAGCTGTTTTTT | TRBJ2-2 | . | TRBV5-1 | .
CSASLIKSEQYF | TGCAGTGCTAGCCTCATTAAGTCCGAGCAGTACTTC | TRBJ2-7 | . | TRBV20-1 | .
CASSEGIGYEQYF | TGTGCCAGCAGTGAAGGTATTGGCTACGAGCAGTACTTC | TRBJ2-7 | . | TRBV6-1 | few
CASTLRDTTDNEQFF | TGTGCCAGTACGCTCCGGGACACTACCGACAATGAGCAGTTCTTC | TRBJ2-1 | . | TRBV16 | .
CASSLSPGQGSYEQYF | TGTGCCAGCAGCTTATCCCCGGGACAGGGCTCCTACGAGCAGTACTTC | TRBJ2-7 | TRBD1 | TRBV7-4 | many
CASSLALTSGGKETQYF | TGTGCCAGCAGCTTAGCGCTCACTAGCGGGGGGAAAGAGACCCAGTACTTC | TRBJ2-5 | TRBD2 | TRBV7-8 | .
CASSQEGAGTQPQHF | TGCGCCAGCAGCCAAGAAGGGGCAGGGACTCAGCCCCAGCATTTT | TRBJ1-5 | . | TRBV4-1 | .
CASSDPGTREQFF | TGCGCCAGCTCTGACCCAGGGACCCGTGAGCAGTTCTTC | TRBJ2-1 | . | TRBV10-1 | few
CSVSAGGLNTEAFF | TGCAGCGTTTCCGCAGGGGGCTTAAACACTGAAGCTTTCTTT | TRBJ1-1 | TRBD1 | TRBV29-1 | .